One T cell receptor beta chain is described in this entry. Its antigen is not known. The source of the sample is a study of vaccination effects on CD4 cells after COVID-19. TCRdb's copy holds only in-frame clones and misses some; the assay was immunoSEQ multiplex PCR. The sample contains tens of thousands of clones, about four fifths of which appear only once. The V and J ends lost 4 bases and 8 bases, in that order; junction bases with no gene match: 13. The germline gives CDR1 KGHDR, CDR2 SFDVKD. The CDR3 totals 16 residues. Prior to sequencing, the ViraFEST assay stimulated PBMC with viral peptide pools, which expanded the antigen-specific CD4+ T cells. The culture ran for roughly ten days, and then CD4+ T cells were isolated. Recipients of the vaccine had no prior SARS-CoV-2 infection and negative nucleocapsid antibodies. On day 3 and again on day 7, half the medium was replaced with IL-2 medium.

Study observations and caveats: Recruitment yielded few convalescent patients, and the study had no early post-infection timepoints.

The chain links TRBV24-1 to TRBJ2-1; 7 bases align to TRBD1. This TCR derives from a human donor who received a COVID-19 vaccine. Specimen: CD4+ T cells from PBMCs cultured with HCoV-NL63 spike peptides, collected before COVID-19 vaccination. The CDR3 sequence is CATSDPRTGYFDEQFF. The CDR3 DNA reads TGTGCCACCAGTGACCCTCGGACAGGCTATTTTGATGAGCAGTTCTTC.